This is a list of T cell receptor beta chains from one sample in a study of regulatory T cells in long-lasting Graves disease. MiXCR, run by TCRdb on the multiplex PCR reads, gives a single entry per CDR3 protein. The data contain 400,000 to 500,000 distinct CDR3 sequences, less than 25% of them singletons. Sequencing was performed on peripheral blood mononuclear cells (PBMCs), taken when the disease was refractory, from a patient treated with antithyroid drugs. These receptors were collected from a female donor with Graves disease. CDR3s include the opening cysteine and the closing phenylalanine or tryptophan. The order of the fields is CDR3 protein, CDR3 DNA, clone size, J gene, V gene, D gene. A D gene is named only where the DNA matches it firmly. Some rows have no size entry. The others give once, few or many, or a class for an expanded clone.

cdr3_aa: CASSTTGANYGYTF
cdr3_nt: TGTGCCAGTAGTACCACGGGGGCGAACTATGGCTACACCTTC
clone_size: -
j_call: TRBJ1-2
v_call: TRBV19
d_call: -

cdr3_aa: CASSSSGGGQPQHF
cdr3_nt: TGTGCCAGCAGCTCCTCAGGGGGAGGTCAGCCCCAGCATTTT
clone_size: many
j_call: TRBJ1-5
v_call: TRBV7-3
d_call: TRBD1

cdr3_aa: CASETRDRGYEQYF
cdr3_nt: TGTGCCAGTGAAACCCGGGACAGGGGCTACGAGCAGTACTTC
clone_size: many
j_call: TRBJ2-7
v_call: TRBV28
d_call: TRBD1

cdr3_aa: CASSNPGQNTEAFF
cdr3_nt: TGCGCCAGCAGCAACCCGGGACAGAACACTGAAGCTTTCTTT
clone_size: -
j_call: TRBJ1-1
v_call: TRBV5-1
d_call: -

cdr3_aa: CASTQQGSGGGELFF
cdr3_nt: TGTGCCAGCACTCAACAGGGGTCCGGGGGCGGGGAGCTGTTTTTT
clone_size: few
j_call: TRBJ2-2
v_call: TRBV6-1
d_call: -

cdr3_aa: CSARPPSSYNSPLHF
cdr3_nt: TGCAGTGCTAGACCGCCGAGCTCCTATAATTCACCCCTCCACTTT
clone_size: -
j_call: TRBJ1-6
v_call: TRBV20-1
d_call: -

cdr3_aa: CSARDWRSPGYTF
cdr3_nt: TGCAGTGCTAGAGATTGGAGGTCGCCCGGCTACACCTTC
clone_size: many
j_call: TRBJ1-2
v_call: TRBV20-1
d_call: -

cdr3_aa: CASSSWTDTYEQYF
cdr3_nt: TGTGCCAGCAGCTCCTGGACTGACACCTACGAGCAGTACTTC
clone_size: -
j_call: TRBJ2-7
v_call: TRBV11-2
d_call: -

cdr3_aa: CASRGLAGVETQYF
cdr3_nt: TGTGCCAGCAGAGGACTAGCGGGAGTGGAGACCCAGTACTTC
clone_size: many
j_call: TRBJ2-5
v_call: TRBV27
d_call: TRBD2

cdr3_aa: CASSLGSLTGGKAFF
cdr3_nt: TGTGCCAGCAGCTTAGGGTCTCTGACAGGGGGCAAAGCTTTCTTT
clone_size: few
j_call: TRBJ1-1
v_call: TRBV5-6
d_call: TRBD1

cdr3_aa: CASSSGTGSETQYF
cdr3_nt: TGCGCCAGCAGTTCCGGGACAGGGTCAGAGACCCAGTACTTC
clone_size: once
j_call: TRBJ2-5
v_call: TRBV5-1
d_call: TRBD1

cdr3_aa: CATSDVGWALASEGYNEQFF
cdr3_nt: TGTGCCACCAGTGATGTGGGATGGGCTTTAGCGTCTGAGGGCTACAATGAGCAGTTCTTC
clone_size: few
j_call: TRBJ2-1
v_call: TRBV24-1
d_call: -

cdr3_aa: CASKIRDRAYEQYF
cdr3_nt: TGTGCCTCGAAGATCCGGGACAGGGCCTACGAGCAGTACTTC
clone_size: few
j_call: TRBJ2-7
v_call: TRBV19
d_call: TRBD1

cdr3_aa: CAWREGNTEAFF
cdr3_nt: TGTGCCTGGAGGGAGGGGAACACTGAAGCTTTCTTT
clone_size: many
j_call: TRBJ1-1
v_call: TRBV30
d_call: -

cdr3_aa: CASSLGRGPSLWPQHF
cdr3_nt: TGTGCCAGCAGTTTGGGCAGGGGGCCGTCATTATGGCCCCAGCATTTT
clone_size: many
j_call: TRBJ1-5
v_call: TRBV28
d_call: TRBD1

cdr3_aa: CSVENRDRLTYEQYF
cdr3_nt: TGCAGCGTTGAGAACCGGGACAGACTTACCTACGAGCAGTACTTC
clone_size: -
j_call: TRBJ2-7
v_call: TRBV29-1
d_call: TRBD1

cdr3_aa: CASGTSAPQYF
cdr3_nt: TGTGCCTCGGGGACATCTGCACCCCAGTACTTC
clone_size: few
j_call: TRBJ2-5
v_call: TRBV25-1
d_call: -

cdr3_aa: CASSSHPFGTDSTGQYF
cdr3_nt: TGTGCCAGCAGCTCACATCCTTTTGGGACAGATTCTACGGGGCAGTACTTC
clone_size: many
j_call: TRBJ2-7
v_call: TRBV5-5
d_call: TRBD1

cdr3_aa: CASSTPSTGVFEQYF
cdr3_nt: TGTGCCAGTAGTACGCCCTCGACAGGGGTATTCGAGCAGTACTTC
clone_size: many
j_call: TRBJ2-7
v_call: TRBV19
d_call: TRBD1

cdr3_aa: CASSYVVGQGAPFWRSPLHF
cdr3_nt: TGTGCCAGCAGTTACGTCGTTGGGCAGGGGGCTCCCTTTTGGCGATCACCCCTCCACTTT
clone_size: -
j_call: TRBJ1-6
v_call: TRBV6-2/TRBV6-3
d_call: TRBD1

cdr3_aa: CASSMLGGGVEQYF
cdr3_nt: TGTGCCAGTAGTATGCTCGGGGGAGGAGTCGAGCAGTACTTC
clone_size: few
j_call: TRBJ2-7
v_call: TRBV19
d_call: -

cdr3_aa: CASRSRQDSGNTIYF
cdr3_nt: TGCGCCAGCAGATCCCGACAGGACTCTGGAAACACCATATATTTT
clone_size: many
j_call: TRBJ1-3
v_call: TRBV5-1
d_call: -

cdr3_aa: CASSYRGGEQYF
cdr3_nt: TGCGCCAGCAGCTATCGTGGCGGTGAGCAGTACTTC
clone_size: few
j_call: TRBJ2-7
v_call: TRBV5-1
d_call: -

cdr3_aa: CASSEGRYTGELFF
cdr3_nt: TGTGCCAGCAGTGAGGGCAGGTACACCGGGGAGCTGTTTTTT
clone_size: many
j_call: TRBJ2-2
v_call: TRBV6-1
d_call: -

cdr3_aa: CASSMMTTGGINEQYF
cdr3_nt: TGTGCCAGCAGTATGATGACCACCGGAGGGATCAACGAGCAGTACTTC
clone_size: many
j_call: TRBJ2-7
v_call: TRBV28
d_call: -

cdr3_aa: CASSLDGRSNEQFF
cdr3_nt: TGTGCCAGCAGTTTAGACGGGAGAAGCAATGAGCAGTTCTTC
clone_size: many
j_call: TRBJ2-1
v_call: TRBV12-3/TRBV12-4
d_call: -

cdr3_aa: CASSFGPNTEAFF
cdr3_nt: TGTGCCAGCAGCTTCGGACCGAACACTGAAGCTTTCTTT
clone_size: many
j_call: TRBJ1-1
v_call: TRBV13
d_call: -

cdr3_aa: CASSLEWGAGETQYF
cdr3_nt: TGTGCCAGCAGCTTAGAATGGGGGGCCGGTGAGACCCAGTACTTC
clone_size: many
j_call: TRBJ2-5
v_call: TRBV7-2
d_call: -

cdr3_aa: CASRPTNPGFYEQYF
cdr3_nt: TGTGCCAGCAGACCCACTAATCCGGGTTTCTACGAGCAGTACTTC
clone_size: many
j_call: TRBJ2-7
v_call: TRBV2
d_call: -

cdr3_aa: CASRLGTGGASGGYTF
cdr3_nt: TGTGCCAGCAGACTCGGGACAGGGGGCGCGAGCGGGGGCTACACCTTC
clone_size: -
j_call: TRBJ1-2
v_call: TRBV6-1
d_call: TRBD1

cdr3_aa: CASSSQGFTDTQYF
cdr3_nt: TGTGCCAGCAGTTCCCAGGGTTTCACAGATACGCAGTATTTT
clone_size: -
j_call: TRBJ2-3
v_call: TRBV6-2/TRBV6-3
d_call: -

cdr3_aa: CASSRRGGDTQYF
cdr3_nt: TGTGCCAGCAGCCGACGAGGGGGGGATACGCAGTATTTT
clone_size: -
j_call: TRBJ2-3
v_call: TRBV13
d_call: -

cdr3_aa: CSVVSDGYTF
cdr3_nt: TGCAGCGTTGTCAGCGATGGCTACACCTTC
clone_size: few
j_call: TRBJ1-2
v_call: TRBV29-1
d_call: -

cdr3_aa: CASSYSVANEQYF
cdr3_nt: TGTGCCAGCAGTTACTCGGTTGCGAACGAGCAGTACTTC
clone_size: -
j_call: TRBJ2-7
v_call: TRBV6-5
d_call: -

cdr3_aa: CASSFGGASEQYF
cdr3_nt: TGCGCCAGCAGCTTCGGGGGGGCGAGCGAGCAGTACTTC
clone_size: -
j_call: TRBJ2-7
v_call: TRBV5-1
d_call: TRBD2

cdr3_aa: CASSLGQGPGRGTQYF
cdr3_nt: TGTGCCAGCAGCTTAGGACAGGGGCCGGGTAGGGGTACGCAGTATTTT
clone_size: -
j_call: TRBJ2-3
v_call: TRBV7-8
d_call: TRBD1

cdr3_aa: CSAGTEAFF
cdr3_nt: TGCAGCGCGGGCACTGAAGCTTTCTTT
clone_size: many
j_call: TRBJ1-1
v_call: TRBV29-1
d_call: -

cdr3_aa: CSVPRGGRNTEAFF
cdr3_nt: TGCAGCGTGCCGAGAGGGGGCCGTAACACTGAAGCTTTCTTT
clone_size: few
j_call: TRBJ1-1
v_call: TRBV29-1
d_call: TRBD1

cdr3_aa: CSVSGQSQGGELFF
cdr3_nt: TGCAGCGTTTCTGGGCAGAGCCAGGGCGGGGAGCTGTTTTTT
clone_size: -
j_call: TRBJ2-2
v_call: TRBV29-1
d_call: -